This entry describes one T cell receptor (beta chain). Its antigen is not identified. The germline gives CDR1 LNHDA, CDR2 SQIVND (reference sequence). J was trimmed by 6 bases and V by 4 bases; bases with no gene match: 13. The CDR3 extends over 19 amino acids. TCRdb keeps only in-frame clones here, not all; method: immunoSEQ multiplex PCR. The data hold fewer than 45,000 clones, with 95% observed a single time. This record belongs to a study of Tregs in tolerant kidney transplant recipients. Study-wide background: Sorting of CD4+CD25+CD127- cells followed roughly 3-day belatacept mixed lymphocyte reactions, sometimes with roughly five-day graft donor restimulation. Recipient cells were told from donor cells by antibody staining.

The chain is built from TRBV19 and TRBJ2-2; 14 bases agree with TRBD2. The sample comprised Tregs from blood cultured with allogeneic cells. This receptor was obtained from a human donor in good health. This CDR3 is CASSTGTSGGLRIPGELFF. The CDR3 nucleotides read TGTGCCAGTAGTACCGGGACTAGCGGGGGCCTAAGGATCCCCGGGGAGCTGTTTTTT.